This entry lists 29 T cell receptor beta chains sequenced from one sample in a study of early T cells in non-severe SARS-CoV-2 infection. TCRdb passed the 5' RACE reads through MiXCR, listing each CDR3 protein once. The sample has 53,000 or so distinct CDR3 sequences; around 7.7% are singletons. Sequencing used whole blood. The receptors shown here come from an adult who was a healthcare worker with PCR-confirmed SARS-CoV-2 infection or an uninfected control (not recorded which).

V gene TRBV12-3 or TRBV12-4 combines with J gene TRBJ1-2, with D uncertain. The CDR3 contains 13 residues. V lost 6 bases, J lost 2 bases, and 10 bases lay in between. The DNA for the CDR3 is TGTGCCAGCAGCTGGACGGAGAACTATGGCTACACCTTC. This gives the protein CASSWTENYGYTF.

This clonotype was seen ten or more times. This chain links TRBV6-5 with TRBJ1-2; D is possibly TRBD1 (5 bases). The CDR3 has 14 amino acids. V lost 2 bases, J lost 4 bases, and 11 bases lay in between. Germline lookup yields CDR1 MNHEY and CDR2 SVGAGI. CDR3 in DNA: TGTGCCAGCAGTTACGTAACAGGCACCTATGGCTACACCTTC. Its protein is CASSYVTGTYGYTF.

This clonotype is categorized as medium-sized. The chain employs TRBV28 and TRBJ1-1, with D hard to call. V was pared by 3 bases and J by 1 base, with 6 bases between. The CDR3 runs to 13 residues. Germline CDR1 and CDR2: MDHEN and SYDVKM. The CDR3 DNA reads TGTGCCAGCAGTTTGCAGGAGAACACTGAAGCTTTCTTT. Amino acid sequence: CASSLQENTEAFF.

This clonotype was observed at least ten times. The chain employs TRBV19 and TRBJ1-5; unclear D gene. The germline gives CDR1 LNHDA, CDR2 SQIVND (reference sequence). Trimming stripped 5 bases from V and 7 bases from J, with 9 bases between. This CDR3 is built from 12 residues. This CDR3 reads CASSFAGQPQHF. The CDR3 region has the DNA TGTGCCAGTAGTTTTGCAGGCCAGCCCCAGCATTTT.

Only a few counts were recorded for this clonotype. CDR3 in amino acids: CASSYSDNTDTQYF. The CDR3 nucleotides read TGTGCCAGCAGTTACTCGGACAACACAGATACGCAGTATTTT. The chain has TRBV6-2 or TRBV6-3 and TRBJ2-3; maybe TRBD1 (5 bases). CDR1 is MNHEY, CDR2 SVGEGT, per germline. V was trimmed by 0 bases and J by 2 bases, leaving 6 bases between them. The CDR3 runs 14 residues.

This clonotype was detected many times. This chain links TRBV20-1 with TRBJ2-5, with 8 nucleotides matching TRBD2. This CDR3 has 15 residues. The germline CDR1 and CDR2 sequences are DFQATT and SNEGSKA (reference sequence). With V trimmed by 5 bases and J by 2 bases, 10 bases remained unmatched. The CDR3 DNA follows: TGCAGTGCTCAGATTTGGACTAGCCCACAAGAGACCCAGTACTTC. This encodes CSAQIWTSPQETQYF.

This clonotype was observed at least ten times. The gene calls are TRBV7-9 and TRBJ2-1, with 11 bases fitting TRBD2. The V gene end was trimmed by 3 bases and the J gene end by 2 bases; junction bases not matched to a gene: 12. Germline CDR1 SEHNR, CDR2 FQNEAQ (reference sequence). This CDR3 is 19 amino acids long. DNA for the CDR3: TGTGCCAGCAGCTTTACTAGCGGGGGAAATAGGATAACCTACAATGAGCAGTTCTTC. Amino acids: CASSFTSGGNRITYNEQFF.

This clonotype was counted only a few times. The V and J genes are TRBV5-1 and TRBJ2-1; 9 nucleotides match TRBD1. Germline values: CDR1 SGHRS, CDR2 YFSETQ. Trimming took 4 bases from V and 5 from J; bases not matched to a gene: 10. The CDR3 spans 16 residues. The CDR3 is CASSGAPGQGNNEQFF. The CDR3 DNA is TGCGCCAGCAGCGGAGCTCCGGGACAGGGAAACAATGAGCAGTTCTTC.

This clonotype was seen many times. The gene calls are TRBV19 and TRBJ2-2; tentative D call: TRBD2 (6 bases). The germline gives CDR1 LNHDA, CDR2 SQIVND (reference sequence). The CDR3 length is 17 residues. V dropped 3 bases and J dropped 0 bases, with 14 bases sitting between them. The CDR3 spells CASSIDLWGANTGELFF. In nucleotides, the CDR3 is TGTGCCAGTAGTATCGACCTTTGGGGGGCGAACACCGGGGAGCTGTTTTTT.

The V call is TRBV5-1, the J call TRBJ2-1, with unresolved D. Trimming removed 0 bases at V and 4 bases at J, with 8 bases between. From germline, CDR1 is SGHRS and CDR2 YFSETQ. The CDR3 consists of 14 residues. CDR3 sequence reads: CASSLGYGYNEQFF. The CDR3 DNA follows: TGCGCCAGCAGCTTGGGATATGGTTACAATGAGCAGTTCTTC.

The table lists this clonotype with many counts. DNA for the CDR3: TGTGCCAGCAGAAAGGGACAGGGGTACGAGCAGTACTTC. It translates to CASRKGQGYEQYF. The chain uses TRBV3-1 and TRBJ2-7, with 10 nucleotides matching TRBD1. Germline CDR1 reads LGHDT; CDR2 reads YNNKEL (reference sequence). The length of the CDR3 is 13 residues. Trimming took 6 bases from V and 4 from J; bases not matched to a gene: 3.

Comments on this clonotype: Possible read error: a much larger clone is one base away. The chain has TRBV6-1 and TRBJ1-1, with D perhaps matching TRBD1 (5 bases). Germline CDR1 reads MNHNS; CDR2 reads SASEGT. The CDR3 contains 13 residues. Here the CDR3 reads CASSVRQNSEAFF. The CDR3 nucleotides are TGTGCCAGCAGTGTGCGACAGAACTCTGAAGCTTTCTTT.

This rearrangement joins TRBV5-5 to TRBJ2-7, with D tentatively TRBD1 (6 bases). Trimming cost V 4 bases and J 0 bases, with 14 bases left between them. Germline V CDR1 and CDR2: SGHKS, YYEKEE (reference sequence). There are 15 residues in the CDR3. CDR3 region: CASSPWTVSSYEQYF. CDR3 DNA sequence: TGTGCCAGCAGCCCATGGACAGTGAGCTCCTACGAGCAGTACTTC.

The chain is built from TRBV12-3 or TRBV12-4 and TRBJ2-5; TRBD1 matches at 10 bases. There are 15 residues in the CDR3. V was clipped by 6 bases and J by 5 bases; unmatched bases: 9. CDR3 bases: TGTGCCAGCAGCGCTAGACAGGGGGCAAGGGAGACCCAGTACTTC. As protein: CASSARQGARETQYF.

This clonotype showed up just a few times. The chain links TRBV5-1 to TRBJ1-6; D perhaps matches TRBD1 (5 bases). Trimming stripped 5 bases from V and 8 bases from J, with 11 bases between. CDR1 is SGHRS, CDR2 YFSETQ, per germline. This CDR3 contains 13 residues. The CDR3 loop is CASRSGEDSPLHF. As DNA, the CDR3 is TGCGCCAGCAGGTCGGGGGAGGATTCACCCCTCCACTTT.

This clonotype has more than one count but fewer than ten. The CDR3 sequence: CASSEGDRGELFF. CDR3 in DNA: TGCGCCAGCAGTGAGGGGGATCGAGGGGAGCTGTTTTTT. This sequence joins TRBV10-1 and TRBJ2-2, with no clear D. In germline, CDR1 is WNHNN, CDR2 SYGVQD (reference sequence). This CDR3 contains 13 residues. Trimming shortened V by 2 bases and J by 8 bases, and 9 bases separated the two germline ends.

This clonotype has more than one count but fewer than ten. The rearrangement joins TRBV28 to TRBJ2-3; 8 bases are a match to TRBD2. There are 14 residues in the CDR3. Germline V gene data show CDR1 as MDHEN and CDR2 as SYDVKM. V lost 4 bases and J lost 3; bases outside the gene matches: 3. The CDR3 nucleotides are TGTGCCAGCAGTTCGGGGGGGGAGACAGATACGCAGTATTTT. As protein: CASSSGGETDTQYF.

This clonotype has ten or more counts. The chain uses TRBV20-1 and TRBJ1-5; no firm D call. CDR3 size: 12 residues. In germline, CDR1 is DFQATT, CDR2 SNEGSKA (reference sequence). V was shortened by 2 bases and J by 1 base, with 3 bases between the two germline ends. CDR3 nucleotides: TGCAGTGCTAGACTCAGCAATCAGCCCCAGCATTTT. This sequence encodes CSARLSNQPQHF.

The chain couples TRBV11-2 to TRBJ2-2, with 8 bases fitting TRBD2. The V and J ends lost 4 bases and 6 bases, in that order; junction bases with no gene match: 10. The germline V gene encodes CDR1 SGHAT and CDR2 FQNNGV. The CDR3 loop spans 16 amino acids. The CDR3 sequence: CASSSSPGLGAGELFF. As DNA, the CDR3 is TGTGCCAGCAGCTCTAGTCCGGGACTAGGCGCCGGGGAGCTGTTTTTT.

A few counts support this clonotype. The rearrangement links TRBV18 to TRBJ1-6; D gene unclear. Trimming shortened V by 6 bases and J by 6 bases, and 15 bases separated the two germline ends. The CDR3 extends over 15 amino acids. From germline, CDR1 is KGHSH and CDR2 LQKENI. CDR3 amino acids: CASSTDRPPNSPLHF. CDR3 nucleotide sequence: TGTGCCAGCTCTACGGACCGACCACCTAATTCACCCCTCCACTTT.

This chain connects TRBV18 to TRBJ1-6; a weak D match, TRBD1 (6 bases). This CDR3 has 14 residues. Trimming stripped 3 bases from V and 4 bases from J, with 7 bases between. Looked up from germline, CDR1 is KGHSH and CDR2 is LQKENI. In nucleotides, the CDR3 is TGTGCCAGCTCACCGCAGGGGTATAATTCACCCCTCCACTTT. Translation: CASSPQGYNSPLHF.

There are a few counts of this clonotype. The J gene is TRBJ2-3, the V gene TRBV29-1; D is uncertain. Germline CDR1 reads SQVTM; CDR2 reads ANQGSEA. This CDR3 has 11 residues. Deletions cut 2 bases from V and 7 bases from J, with 7 bases between. For the CDR3, the DNA is TGCAGCGTTGAATCAGAATATACGCAGTATTTT. This gives the protein CSVESEYTQYF.

This clonotype has a count of ten or more. The chain combines TRBV6-6 with TRBJ1-1, with D uncertain. The CDR3 runs to 14 residues. Trimming cost V 2 bases and J 2 bases, with 9 bases left between them. The germline CDR1 and CDR2 sequences are MNHNY and SVGAGI (reference sequence). The CDR3 loop is CASSYDSFNTEAFF. DNA for the CDR3: TGTGCCAGCAGTTACGACTCATTCAACACTGAAGCTTTCTTT.

This clonotype was recorded at least ten times. The chain couples TRBV18 to TRBJ1-2, with a weak D call TRBD1 (6 bases). From germline, CDR1 is KGHSH and CDR2 LQKENI. The length of the CDR3 is 16 residues. V dropped 2 bases and J dropped 8 bases, with 21 bases sitting between them. CDR3 bases: TGTGCCAGCTCACCAAATGTGGGGGCCGGACCCTGGGGCTACACCTTC. This gives the protein CASSPNVGAGPWGYTF.

V is TRBV12-3 or TRBV12-4 and J is TRBJ2-7; 8 nucleotides line up with TRBD1. CDR3 size: 15 residues. V trimming: 5 bases; J trimming: 7 bases; junction bases outside the gene matches: 13. CDR3 in amino acids: CASSINAGTGKEQYF. CDR3 sequence (DNA): TGTGCCAGCAGTATAAACGCCGGGACAGGAAAAGAGCAGTACTTC.

For this clonotype: This may be a read error: a much more frequent sequence differs by one nucleotide. The chain has TRBV5-5 and TRBJ2-7, with TRBD1 matching 10 bases. This CDR3 region has 13 residues. Trimming removed 8 bases from V and 3 bases from J; junction bases left unmatched: 5. The germline V gene encodes CDR1 SGHKS and CDR2 YYEKEE (reference sequence). This chain's CDR3 is CARMDRGFYEQYF. CDR3 nucleotides: TGTGCCAGAATGGACAGGGGGTTCTACGAGCAGTACTTC.

This clonotype appeared once. The V call is TRBV27, the J call TRBJ1-2, with 8 bases aligning to TRBD1. In germline, CDR1 is MNHEY, CDR2 SMNVEV (reference sequence). The CDR3 is 16 residues long. Trimming cost V 2 bases and J 2 bases; bases outside gene matches: 7. As DNA, the CDR3 is TGTGCCAGCAGTTTACTTGACAGGGGAAGGAACTATGGCTACACCTTC. Translation gives CASSLLDRGRNYGYTF.

This clonotype was observed many times. This chain uses TRBV4-3 with TRBJ2-2; D is perhaps TRBD1 (5 bases). Germline-derived CDR1 and CDR2 are LGHNA and YSLEER. The CDR3 is made up of 18 amino acids. V was pared by 0 bases and J by 3 bases, with 17 bases between. CDR3 DNA sequence: TGCGCCAGCAGCCAAGATTTTGGACATGGAATCTACACCGGGGAGCTGTTTTTT. It yields the protein CASSQDFGHGIYTGELFF.

This clonotype was found a few times. The rearrangement links TRBV6-5 to TRBJ1-1, with a weak D call TRBD1 (5 bases). Germline values: CDR1 MNHEY, CDR2 SVGAGI. The germline V and J ends were trimmed by 9 bases and 3 bases, with 14 bases remaining between them. The CDR3 has 13 amino acids. CDR3 in DNA: TGTGCCAGGGAGGGGAATTTGTACACTGAAGCTTTCTTT. Amino acids: CAREGNLYTEAFF.